This section outlines one T cell receptor beta chain sequence together with its context. Its target is unknown. These data originate in a study of T cell repertoires in cytomegalovirus infection. Study background: It was the public TCR beta signatures that indicated both CMV infection and matching HLA type. Whole-study findings and limits: The study found HLA-C-restricted CMV-specific TCR beta clonotypes dominating the ex vivo response. Identification of carriers of CMV plus the relevant HLA was achieved through cumulative public TCR beta family frequency.

One entry per CDR3 protein results from TCRdb running MiXCR on the reads. The repertoire includes some 560,000 distinct CDR3 sequences, 35% to 50% of them detected once, and 48% sits in the top ten. The TCR comes from a human donor in good health (CMV status not recorded). Some clones in this sample may be carry-over from other donors' samples. The material was cultured PBMCs, obtained from culture after CMV antigen stimulation.

The CDR3 nucleotides read TGTGCCAGCAGTTTGTCCGGGACTAGCGGTACTACAGATACGCAGTATTTT. As protein: CASSLSGTSGTTDTQYF. This sequence joins TRBV6-5 and TRBJ2-3, with TRBD2 identical over 11 bases. Trimming removed 4 bases from V and 3 bases from J; junction bases left unmatched: 9. The CDR3 totals 17 residues. CDR1 MNHEY and CDR2 SVGAGI come from the germline V gene.